Each of the 25 T cell receptor beta chains below was sequenced from the same sample in a study of T cell responses to AZD1222 COVID-19 vaccine. TCRdb's copy holds only in-frame clones and misses some; the assay was immunoSEQ multiplex PCR. The table includes 90,000 to 150,000 clones, about 88% detected once. The source material was peripheral blood, sampled on day 0 of AZD1222 vaccination. These receptors came from an adult in good health.

This sequence joins TRBV4-2 and TRBJ2-3, with D perhaps matching TRBD1 or TRBD2 (5 bases each). The germline V and J ends were trimmed by 1 base and 6 bases, with 8 bases remaining between them. The CDR3 length is 13 residues. Per germline, CDR1 LGHNA and CDR2 YNFKEQ. The CDR3 sequence is CASSQGGIDTQYF. CDR3 sequence (DNA): TGTGCCAGCAGCCAAGGGGGGATTGATACGCAGTATTTT.

This clone has more than one count but fewer than ten. V and J are TRBV3-1 (or the pseudogene TRBV3-2) and TRBJ2-7; tentative D call: TRBD1 (6 bases). CDR3 length: 13 residues. Trimming stripped 4 bases from V and 1 base from J, with 8 bases between. Germline V gene sequence: CDR1 LGHDT, CDR2 YNNKEL (reference sequence). The CDR3 protein is CASSPTGSYEQYF. The DNA of the CDR3 is TGTGCCAGCAGCCCGACAGGTTCCTACGAGCAGTACTTC.

The J gene is TRBJ2-3, the V gene TRBV7-2, with D unresolved. The CDR3 length is 13 residues. Germline assignment: CDR1 SGHTA and CDR2 FQGNSA. Trimming cost V 5 bases and J 2 bases, with 8 bases left between them. Here the CDR3 DNA reads TGTGCCAGCAGCCCCCAGGCCACAGATACGCAGTATTTT. Translated, it gives CASSPQATDTQYF.

The chain links TRBV2 to TRBJ1-6, with D tentatively TRBD1 (6 bases). Germline CDR1 and CDR2: SNHLY and FYNNEI. The CDR3 has 15 residues. The V end lost 7 bases, the J end lost 7 bases, and 17 bases lay between the germline ends. CDR3 bases: TGTGCCAGCAAGAACCAGGGGTCTAGGAATTCACCCCTCCACTTT. It specifies CASKNQGSRNSPLHF.

The J gene is TRBJ2-1, the V gene TRBV18, with TRBD2 matching 8 bases. V was clipped by 3 bases and J by 13 bases; unmatched bases: 11. Germline V gives CDR1 KGHSH, CDR2 LQKENI. The CDR3 is 14 residues long. Written as DNA, the CDR3 is TGTGCCAGCTCACCCCCAAGTACGGGAGGGTGTCAGTTCTTC. Encoded protein: CASSPPSTGGCQFF.

The chain employs TRBV6-5 and TRBJ2-7; possibly TRBD2 for D (5 bases). Trimming took off 4 bases at V and 6 bases at J, with 16 bases between the two ends. In germline, CDR1 is MNHEY, CDR2 SVGAGI. CDR3 size: 14 residues. The CDR3 spells CASSLQRNLGEQYF. DNA for the CDR3: TGTGCCAGCAGTTTGCAGCGGAACCTGGGCGAGCAGTACTTC.

This sequence joins TRBV29-1 and TRBJ2-7; D is unresolved. This CDR3 region has 13 residues. Germline V gene lookup returns CDR1 SQVTM and CDR2 ANQGSEA. The V end was cut by 3 bases, the J end by 2 bases, with 11 bases between. As DNA, the CDR3 is TGCAGCGTTGAGCCGGCAGGTACCTACGAGCAGTACTTC. Translating it yields CSVEPAGTYEQYF.

This chain joins TRBV5-4 and TRBJ1-2; D possibly corresponds to TRBD1 (5 bases). Germline V gives CDR1 SGHNT, CDR2 YYREEE (reference sequence). The CDR3 length is 13 residues. Trimming shortened V by 2 bases and J by 12 bases, and 17 bases separated the two germline ends. The CDR3 DNA follows: TGTGCCAGCAGCTTCAGATCGGTGAGAGGGGACACCTTC. It yields the protein CASSFRSVRGDTF.

In its sample, this clone was seen once. The J gene is TRBJ1-1, the V gene TRBV7-9; D may be TRBD1 (5 bases). Germline CDR1 reads SEHNR; CDR2 reads FQNEAQ (reference sequence). CDR3 length: 17 amino acids. Trimming took off 0 bases at V and 0 bases at J, with 14 bases between the two ends. CDR3 coding DNA: TGTGCCAGCAGCTTAGCCGCGAGGGGACGTTTGAACACTGAAGCTTTCTTT. It translates to CASSLAARGRLNTEAFF.

The V and J genes are TRBV6-1 and TRBJ1-2; D remains unclear. CDR1 MNHNS and CDR2 SASEGT come from the germline V gene. This CDR3 comprises 13 residues. V lost 2 bases and J lost 4, with 8 bases in between. The CDR3 DNA reads as TGTGCCAGCAGTGAATGGGGAACCTATGGCTACACCTTC. Its translation: CASSEWGTYGYTF.

This sequence joins TRBV25-1 and TRBJ2-3, with D perhaps matching TRBD1 or TRBD2 (5 bases each). The CDR3 is 18 amino acids. Germline CDR1 is MGHDK and CDR2 is SYGVNS. Trimming took 2 bases from V and 5 from J, leaving 23 bases between them. This CDR3 reads CASSEGPRGVRFRDTQYF. The CDR3 nucleotides read TGTGCCAGCAGTGAAGGCCCTAGGGGAGTTCGCTTCCGAGATACGCAGTATTTT.

The genes are TRBV27 and TRBJ1-3; D ambiguous. Germline V gives CDR1 MNHEY, CDR2 SMNVEV (reference sequence). V was pared by 7 bases and J by 2 bases, with 12 bases between. This CDR3 has 14 amino acids. The CDR3 protein is CASKKETTGNTIYF. The CDR3, as DNA: TGTGCCAGCAAGAAGGAAACTACTGGAAACACCATATATTTT.

This chain links TRBV11-3 with TRBJ1-2; 9 positions match TRBD1. The germline V gene encodes CDR1 SGHNT and CDR2 YENEEA. With V trimmed by 0 bases and J by 7 bases, 15 bases remained unmatched. CDR3 length: 18 amino acids. CDR3 DNA: TGTGCCAGCAGCTTAGAATGGGCCCCGGGACAGGGACCTTTTGGCTACACCTTC. It codes for CASSLEWAPGQGPFGYTF.

This chain links TRBV5-4 with TRBJ2-3, with 7 bases aligning to TRBD1. Trimming removed 0 bases from V and 3 bases from J; junction bases left unmatched: 4. This CDR3 spans 15 amino acids. Germline CDR1 is SGHNT and CDR2 is YYREEE (reference sequence). CDR3 nucleotides: TGTGCCAGCAGCTTGGAACAGGGGTCAACAGATACGCAGTATTTT. As protein: CASSLEQGSTDTQYF.

The gene calls are TRBV19 and TRBJ1-4; TRBD1 matches at 7 bases. This CDR3 has 16 residues. CDR1 LNHDA and CDR2 SQIVND come from the germline V gene (reference sequence). V was clipped by 2 bases and J by 2 bases; unmatched bases: 5. In nucleotides, the CDR3 is TGTGCCAGTAGTATAAGGGGGCAAGCGACTAATGAAAAACTGTTTTTT. This codes for CASSIRGQATNEKLFF.

This rearrangement joins TRBV6-6 to TRBJ1-2; D not certain. The CDR3 runs 15 residues. Germline CDR1 is MNHNY and CDR2 is SVGAGI (reference sequence). The ends were cut back, 2 bases at V and 4 bases at J, with 14 bases in the middle. CDR3 sequence: CASSYDRGFAYGYTF. As DNA, the CDR3 is TGTGCCAGCAGTTACGATAGAGGGTTTGCCTATGGCTACACCTTC.

The chain has TRBV18 and TRBJ1-1; 8 nucleotides agree with TRBD1. The CDR3 is 15 amino acids. Germline trimming cut 5 bases from V and 0 bases from J; bases unmatched to any gene: 5. Germline V CDR1 and CDR2: KGHSH, LQKENI. This CDR3 is CASSTRDRMNTEAFF. The CDR3 DNA reads TGTGCCAGCTCAACGAGGGACAGGATGAACACTGAAGCTTTCTTT.

This clone was counted only a few times. The chain combines TRBV3-1 (or the pseudogene TRBV3-2) with TRBJ2-7; D might be TRBD1 or TRBD2, each matching 5 bases. Trimming took off 1 base at V and 8 bases at J, with 9 bases between the two ends. CDR3 length: 12 residues. The germline CDR1 and CDR2 sequences are LGHDT and YNNKEL (reference sequence). CDR3: CASSQGGFQQYF. CDR3 nucleotide sequence: TGTGCCAGCAGCCAAGGGGGGTTCCAGCAGTACTTC.

A single count supports this clone. This sequence joins TRBV11-3 and TRBJ2-7; tentatively, D is TRBD2 (6 bases). The germline gives CDR1 SGHNT, CDR2 YENEEA. The germline V and J ends were trimmed by 5 bases and 2 bases, with 16 bases remaining between them. The CDR3 contains 15 residues. The CDR3 spells CASSLPGREPYEQYF. CDR3 bases: TGTGCCAGCAGCCTGCCCGGGAGAGAGCCCTACGAGCAGTACTTC.

The chain joins TRBV28 to TRBJ2-7; D call uncertain. Germline CDR1 and CDR2: MDHEN and SYDVKM. Trimming shortened V by 6 bases and J by 2 bases, and 14 bases separated the two germline ends. The CDR3 totals 14 residues. The CDR3: CASRSGQATYEQYF. CDR3 nucleotide sequence: TGTGCCAGCAGGTCGGGTCAGGCGACCTACGAGCAGTACTTC.

This sequence joins TRBV10-2 and TRBJ2-7, with 10 bases aligning to TRBD2. This CDR3 spans 19 amino acids. Germline V gene data show CDR1 as WSHSY and CDR2 as SAAADI. J gave up 0 bases and V 6 bases, and 17 bases lay outside the gene matches. The CDR3 DNA reads TGCGCCAGCAGCGGTCGGGGGGCGTCGCCTAGCGGGAGCTCCTACGAGCAGTACTTC. Protein product: CASSGRGASPSGSSYEQYF.

The chain recombines TRBV30 with TRBJ1-1; D gene unclear. Germline CDR1 and CDR2: GTSNPN and SVGIG (reference sequence). V dropped 0 bases and J dropped 4 bases, with 9 bases sitting between them. The CDR3 loop spans 13 amino acids. The CDR3 loop reads CAWSVTAGTEAFF. CDR3 DNA sequence: TGTGCCTGGAGTGTTACAGCGGGCACTGAAGCTTTCTTT.

The chain recombines TRBV12-5 with TRBJ2-7; TRBD1 matches at 9 bases. Per germline, CDR1 LGHNT and CDR2 FRNRAP. This CDR3 region has 16 residues. J lost 3 bases, V lost 2 bases, and 8 bases had no gene match. The CDR3 here is CASGLTPRTGDYEQYF. The CDR3 region has the DNA TGTGCTAGTGGTTTGACCCCTCGGACAGGGGACTACGAGCAGTACTTC.

This chain links TRBV21-1 with TRBJ2-7; the D call in the table, TRBD1, was not verified against the DNA. TRBV21-1 is flagged as a pseudogene. CDR3 length: 14 amino acids. The CDR3 DNA follows: TGTGCTGGGAATATCCGACAGGGGCGGGGAGAGCAGTACTTC. This encodes CAGNIRQGRGEQYF.

This clone was counted a single time. V and J are TRBV9 and TRBJ1-2, with D hard to call. The CDR3 has 14 amino acids. From germline, CDR1 is SGDLS and CDR2 YYNGEE. V was cut by 3 bases and J by 1 base, with 10 bases left in between. The CDR3, as DNA: TGTGCCAGCAGCGCCCGAACATATAACTATGGCTACACCTTC. Translating it yields CASSARTYNYGYTF.